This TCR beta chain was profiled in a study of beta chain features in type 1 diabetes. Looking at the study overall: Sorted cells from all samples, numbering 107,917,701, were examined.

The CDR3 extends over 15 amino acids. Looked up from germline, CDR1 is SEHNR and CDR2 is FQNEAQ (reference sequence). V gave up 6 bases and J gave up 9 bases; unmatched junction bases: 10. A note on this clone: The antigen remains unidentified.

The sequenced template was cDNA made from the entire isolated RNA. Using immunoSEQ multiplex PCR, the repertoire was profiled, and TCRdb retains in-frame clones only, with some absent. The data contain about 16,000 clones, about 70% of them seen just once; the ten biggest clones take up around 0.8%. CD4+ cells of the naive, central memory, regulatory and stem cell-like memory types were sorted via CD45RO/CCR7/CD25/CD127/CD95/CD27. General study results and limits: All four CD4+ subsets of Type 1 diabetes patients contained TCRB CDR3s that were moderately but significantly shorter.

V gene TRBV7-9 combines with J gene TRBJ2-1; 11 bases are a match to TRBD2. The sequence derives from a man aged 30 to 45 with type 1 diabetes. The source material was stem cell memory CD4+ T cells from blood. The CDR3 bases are TGTGCCAGCAGTTCCACTAGCGGGGGAGTAATTGAGCAGTTCTTC. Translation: CASSSTSGGVIEQFF.